A single sample gave rise to the 9 T cell receptor beta chains below, sequenced in a study of post-analysis software for immune sequencing data. Study results and limitations: About 5 TRBV segments appeared more often in patients than in controls, and TRBV5-6, TRBV5-1 and TRBV20-1 were among these.

These receptors lack a known antigen. Incorporated into the TCR beta cDNA libraries were unique molecular identifiers, which served to reduce PCR and sequencing biases. TCRdb analysed the PCR reads with MiXCR anew, one entry per CDR3 protein. The sample shows hundreds of thousands of distinct CDR3 sequences, approximately 38% of them seen only once. Sequencing input: blood. The receptors were sampled from a girl under 10 years old with multiple sclerosis.

The chain employs TRBV20-1 and TRBJ2-7; TRBD2 matches 8 bases. Unmatched junction bases numbered 2, after V lost 5 bases and J lost 2 bases. CDR3 size: 12 residues. Germline CDR1 DFQATT, CDR2 SNEGSKA (reference sequence). The CDR3 coding sequence is TGCAGTGCTGTGGGACTAGCCTACGAGCAGTACTTC. Translated, it gives CSAVGLAYEQYF.

J is TRBJ2-5 and V is TRBV5-1; D gene unclear. The ends were cut back, 0 bases at V and 5 bases at J, with 17 bases in the middle. CDR3 size: 16 residues. Germline V gene data show CDR1 as SGHRS and CDR2 as YFSETQ. The DNA for the CDR3 is TGCGCCAGCAGCTTGGGATCGGTCCAGATCCTTGAGACCCAGTACTTC. Translation gives CASSLGSVQILETQYF.

This clonotype turned up a few times. The gene calls are TRBV7-3 and TRBJ2-7, with 7 bases identical to TRBD2. After removal of 10 bases from V and 0 bases from J, the junction contained 9 bases not matched to a gene. CDR1 SGHTA and CDR2 FQGTGA come from the germline V gene. CDR3 length: 14 amino acids. The DNA for the CDR3 is TGTGCCATACTCGGGGGGTGCTGCTCCTACGAGCAGTACTTC. Translated, it gives CAILGGCCSYEQYF.

This clonotype was seen more than once but under ten times. The chain is built from TRBV28 and TRBJ2-7; tentative D call: TRBD2 (5 bases). The germline V gene encodes CDR1 MDHEN and CDR2 SYDVKM. The CDR3 contains 14 residues. V was clipped by 7 bases and J by 6 bases, with 19 bases between them. The CDR3, as DNA: TGTGCCAGCACCCGAGGGAACGTTATGGGCGAGCAGTACTTC. Protein sequence: CASTRGNVMGEQYF.

This clonotype was counted a few times. The CDR3 spells CSVERRDNEQFF. CDR3 DNA: TGCAGCGTTGAACGCAGGGACAATGAGCAGTTCTTC. The chain recombines TRBV29-1 with TRBJ2-1; tentatively, D is TRBD1 (5 bases). The CDR3 runs 12 residues. V was shortened by 2 bases and J by 5 bases, with 7 bases between the two germline ends. CDR1 and CDR2 from the germline V gene are SQVTM and ANQGSEA.

CDR3 in amino acids: CSAITGLGGANVLTF. In DNA, the CDR3 is TGCAGTGCTATAACAGGCCTGGGGGGGGCCAACGTCCTGACTTTC. The chain carries TRBV20-1 and TRBJ2-6, with D maybe TRBD1 (5 bases). The CDR3 has 15 residues. V lost 4 bases, J lost 4 bases, and 14 bases lay in between. Germline CDR1 is DFQATT and CDR2 is SNEGSKA (reference sequence).

The chain is built from TRBV20-1 and TRBJ1-2; D is possibly TRBD1 (6 bases). Trimming removed 3 bases at V and 4 bases at J, with 21 bases between. Germline CDR1 and CDR2: DFQATT and SNEGSKA (reference sequence). The CDR3 runs 16 residues. The CDR3 DNA sequence: TGCAGTGCTAGGCCCTACTTGCAGACAGGTTTCTATGGCTACACCTTC. Its protein product is CSARPYLQTGFYGYTF.

This clonotype was seen more than once but under ten times. The V call is TRBV29-1, the J call TRBJ2-1; TRBD2 matches 8 bases. This CDR3 contains 14 residues. CDR1 is SQVTM and CDR2 is ANQGSEA in the germline V gene. V lost 7 bases and J lost 7; bases outside the gene matches: 12. The CDR3 protein is CSGKGGRRNNEQFF. For the CDR3, the DNA is TGCAGCGGGAAAGGCGGGAGGAGAAATAATGAGCAGTTCTTC.

V usage is TRBV27 and J usage is TRBJ2-2; 8 positions agree with TRBD2. Trimming took 6 bases from V and 2 from J; bases not matched to a gene: 5. Germline loops: CDR1 MNHEY, CDR2 SMNVEV (reference sequence). The CDR3 spans 15 residues. The CDR3 sequence: CASSPAGGNTGELFF. Here the CDR3 DNA reads TGTGCCAGCAGCCCCGCGGGGGGCAACACCGGGGAGCTGTTTTTT.